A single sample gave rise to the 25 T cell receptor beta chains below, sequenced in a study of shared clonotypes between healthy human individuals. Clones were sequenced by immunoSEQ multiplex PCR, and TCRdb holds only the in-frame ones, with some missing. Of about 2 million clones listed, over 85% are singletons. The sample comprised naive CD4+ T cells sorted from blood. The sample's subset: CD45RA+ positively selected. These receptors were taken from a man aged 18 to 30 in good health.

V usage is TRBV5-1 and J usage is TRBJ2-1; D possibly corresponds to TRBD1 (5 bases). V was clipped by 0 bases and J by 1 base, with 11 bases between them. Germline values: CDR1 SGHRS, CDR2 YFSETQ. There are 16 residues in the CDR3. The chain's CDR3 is CASSLGVGASYNEQFF. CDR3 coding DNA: TGCGCCAGCAGCTTGGGTGTAGGGGCTTCCTACAATGAGCAGTTCTTC.

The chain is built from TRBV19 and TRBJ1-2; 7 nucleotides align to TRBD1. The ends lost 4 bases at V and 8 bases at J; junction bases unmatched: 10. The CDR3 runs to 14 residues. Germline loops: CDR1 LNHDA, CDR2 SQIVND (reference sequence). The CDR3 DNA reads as TGTGCCAGTAGTACCAGTGCGGACAGGTCCGGCTACACCTTC. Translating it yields CASSTSADRSGYTF.

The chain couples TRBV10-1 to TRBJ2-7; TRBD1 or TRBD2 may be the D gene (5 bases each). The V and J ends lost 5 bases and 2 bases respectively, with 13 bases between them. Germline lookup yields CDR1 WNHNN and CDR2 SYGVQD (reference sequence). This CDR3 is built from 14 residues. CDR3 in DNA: TGCGCCAGCAGTATCGGGACGGCGACCTACGAGCAGTACTTC. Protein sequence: CASSIGTATYEQYF.

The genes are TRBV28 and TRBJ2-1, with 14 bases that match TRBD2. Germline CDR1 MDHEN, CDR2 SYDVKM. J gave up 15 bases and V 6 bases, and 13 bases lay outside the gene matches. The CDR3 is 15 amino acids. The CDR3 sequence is CASRIQRLAGGPRFF. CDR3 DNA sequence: TGTGCCAGCAGAATCCAGCGACTAGCGGGGGGGCCACGGTTCTTC.

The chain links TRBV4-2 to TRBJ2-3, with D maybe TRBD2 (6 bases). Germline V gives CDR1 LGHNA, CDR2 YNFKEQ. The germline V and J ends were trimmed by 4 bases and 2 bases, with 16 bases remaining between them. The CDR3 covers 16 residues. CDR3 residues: CASSPGLRFPTDTQYF. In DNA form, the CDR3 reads TGTGCCAGCAGCCCGGGACTTCGGTTTCCCACAGATACGCAGTATTTT.

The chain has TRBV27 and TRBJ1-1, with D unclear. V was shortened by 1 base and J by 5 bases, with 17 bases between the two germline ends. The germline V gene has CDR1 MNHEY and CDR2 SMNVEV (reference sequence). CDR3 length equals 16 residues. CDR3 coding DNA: TGTGCCAGCAGTTTATTCGCGCCGACGTCGGGGACTGAAGCTTTCTTT. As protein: CASSLFAPTSGTEAFF.

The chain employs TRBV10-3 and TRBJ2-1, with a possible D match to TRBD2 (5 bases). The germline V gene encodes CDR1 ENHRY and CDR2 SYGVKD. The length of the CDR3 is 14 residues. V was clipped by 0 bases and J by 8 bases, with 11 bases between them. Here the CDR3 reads CAISESPKGDEQFF. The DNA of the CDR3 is TGTGCCATCAGTGAGTCACCTAAGGGAGATGAGCAGTTCTTC.

The CDR3 nucleotides read TGTGCCAGCAGTTCCCCCGAGGGACCCTACAATGAGCAGTTCTTC. Its protein is CASSSPEGPYNEQFF. V usage is TRBV6-5 and J usage is TRBJ2-1, with D perhaps assigned TRBD1 or TRBD2 (5 bases each). Germline CDR1 is MNHEY and CDR2 is SVGAGI. Trimming took 4 bases from V and 2 from J, leaving 12 bases between them. This CDR3 is 15 amino acids long.

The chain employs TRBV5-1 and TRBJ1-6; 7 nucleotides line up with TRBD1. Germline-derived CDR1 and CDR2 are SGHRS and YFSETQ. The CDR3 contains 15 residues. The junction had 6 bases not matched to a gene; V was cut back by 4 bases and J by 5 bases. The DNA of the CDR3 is TGCGCCAGCAGCGTCGGGACAGCTGATAATTCACCCCTCCACTTT. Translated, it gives CASSVGTADNSPLHF.

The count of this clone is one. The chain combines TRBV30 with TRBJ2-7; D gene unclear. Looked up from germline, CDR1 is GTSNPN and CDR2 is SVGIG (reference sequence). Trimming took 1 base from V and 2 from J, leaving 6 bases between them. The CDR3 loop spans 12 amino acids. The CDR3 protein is CAWSGPTYEQYF. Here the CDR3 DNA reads TGTGCCTGGAGTGGACCCACCTACGAGCAGTACTTC.

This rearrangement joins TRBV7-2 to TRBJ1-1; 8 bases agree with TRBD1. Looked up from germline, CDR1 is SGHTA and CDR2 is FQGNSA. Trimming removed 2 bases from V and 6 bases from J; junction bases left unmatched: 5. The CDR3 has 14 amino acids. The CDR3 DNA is TGTGCCAGCAGCTTAATAAAGGACAGGGCTGAAGCTTTCTTT. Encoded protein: CASSLIKDRAEAFF. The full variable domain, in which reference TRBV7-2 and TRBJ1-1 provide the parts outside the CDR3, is GAGVSQSPSNKVTEKGKDVELRCDPISGHTALYWYRQSLGQGLEFLIYFQGNSAPDKSGLPSDRFSAERTGGSVSTLTIQRTQQEDSAVYLCASSLIKDRAEAFFGQGTRLTVV.

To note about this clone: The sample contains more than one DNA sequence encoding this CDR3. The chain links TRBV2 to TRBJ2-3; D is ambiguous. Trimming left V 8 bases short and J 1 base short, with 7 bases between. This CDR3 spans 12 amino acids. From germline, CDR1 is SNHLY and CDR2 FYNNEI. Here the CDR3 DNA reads TGTGCCAGCGGTAGGGGCACAGATACGCAGTATTTT. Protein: CASGRGTDTQYF.

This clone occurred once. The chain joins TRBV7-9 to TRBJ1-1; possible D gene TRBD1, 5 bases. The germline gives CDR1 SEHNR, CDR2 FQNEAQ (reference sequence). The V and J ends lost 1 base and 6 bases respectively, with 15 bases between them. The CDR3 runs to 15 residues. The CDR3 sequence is CASSLVEGPLAEAFF. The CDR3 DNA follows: TGTGCCAGCAGCTTAGTGGAGGGGCCCCTCGCTGAAGCTTTCTTT.

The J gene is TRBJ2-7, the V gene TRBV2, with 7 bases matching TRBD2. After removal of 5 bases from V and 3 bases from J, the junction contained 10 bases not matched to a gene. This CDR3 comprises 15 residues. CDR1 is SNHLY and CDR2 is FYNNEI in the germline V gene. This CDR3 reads CASSFGRTINYEQYF. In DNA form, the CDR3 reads TGTGCCAGCAGTTTCGGGAGGACGATTAACTACGAGCAGTACTTC.

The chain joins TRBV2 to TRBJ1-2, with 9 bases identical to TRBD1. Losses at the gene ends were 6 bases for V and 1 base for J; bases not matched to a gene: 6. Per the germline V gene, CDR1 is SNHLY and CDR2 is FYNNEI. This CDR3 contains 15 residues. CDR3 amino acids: CASSQHRGLNYGYTF. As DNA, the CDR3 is TGTGCCAGCAGCCAACACAGGGGGCTTAACTATGGCTACACCTTC.

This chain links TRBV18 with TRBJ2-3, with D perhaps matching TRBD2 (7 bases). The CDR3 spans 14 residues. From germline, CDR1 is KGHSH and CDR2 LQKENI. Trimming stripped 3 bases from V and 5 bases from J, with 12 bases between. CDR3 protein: CASSPTGTKDTQYF. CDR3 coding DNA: TGTGCCAGCTCACCCACAGGGACTAAAGATACGCAGTATTTT. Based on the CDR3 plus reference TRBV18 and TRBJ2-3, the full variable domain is NAGVMQNPRHLVRRRGQEARLRCSPMKGHSHVYWYRQLPEEGLKFMVYLQKENIIDESGMPKERFSAEFPKEGPSILRIQQVVRGDSAAYFCASSPTGTKDTQYFGPGTRLTVL.

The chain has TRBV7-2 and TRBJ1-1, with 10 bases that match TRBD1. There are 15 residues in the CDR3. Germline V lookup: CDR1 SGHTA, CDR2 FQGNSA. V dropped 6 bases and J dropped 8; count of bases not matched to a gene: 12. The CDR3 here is CASSRTGGVKREAFF. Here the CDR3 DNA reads TGTGCCAGCAGTAGGACAGGGGGGGTGAAACGAGAAGCTTTCTTT.

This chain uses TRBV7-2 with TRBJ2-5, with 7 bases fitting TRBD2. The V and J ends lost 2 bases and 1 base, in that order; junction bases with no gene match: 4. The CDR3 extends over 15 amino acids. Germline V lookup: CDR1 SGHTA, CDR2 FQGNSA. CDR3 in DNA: TGTGCCAGCAGCTTAATCGGGGGGTTCCAAGAGACCCAGTACTTC. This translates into CASSLIGGFQETQYF.

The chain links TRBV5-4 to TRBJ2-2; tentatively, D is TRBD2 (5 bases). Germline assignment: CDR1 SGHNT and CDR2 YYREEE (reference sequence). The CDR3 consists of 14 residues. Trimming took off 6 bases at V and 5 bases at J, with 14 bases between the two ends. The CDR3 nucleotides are TGTGCCAGCACCGGGGAGATGTCGACCGGGGAGCTGTTTTTT. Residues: CASTGEMSTGELFF.

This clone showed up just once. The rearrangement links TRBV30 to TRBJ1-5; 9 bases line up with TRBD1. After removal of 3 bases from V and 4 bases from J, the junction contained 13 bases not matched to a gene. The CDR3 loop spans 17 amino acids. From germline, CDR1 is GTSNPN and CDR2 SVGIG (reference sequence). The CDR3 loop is CAWSRDRVSEENQPQHF. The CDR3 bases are TGTGCCTGGAGCCGGGACAGGGTGTCCGAGGAAAATCAGCCCCAGCATTTT. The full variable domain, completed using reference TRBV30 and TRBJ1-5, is SQTIHQWPATLVQPVGSPLSLECTVEGTSNPNLYWYRQAAGRGLQLLFYSVGIGQISSEVPQNLSASRPQDRQFILSSKKLLLSDSGFYLCAWSRDRVSEENQPQHFGDGTRLSIL.

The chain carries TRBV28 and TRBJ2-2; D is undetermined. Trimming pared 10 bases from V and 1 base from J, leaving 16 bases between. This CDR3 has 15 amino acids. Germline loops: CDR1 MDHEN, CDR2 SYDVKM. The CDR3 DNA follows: TGTGCCACCCTACGGACGGCAAAGAACACCGGGGAGCTGTTTTTT. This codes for CATLRTAKNTGELFF. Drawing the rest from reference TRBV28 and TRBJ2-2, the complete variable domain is DVKVTQSSRYLVKRTGEKVFLECVQDMDHENMFWYRQDPGLGLRLIYFSYDVKMKEKGDIPEGYSVSREKKERFSLILESASTNQTSMYLCATLRTAKNTGELFFGEGSRLTVL.

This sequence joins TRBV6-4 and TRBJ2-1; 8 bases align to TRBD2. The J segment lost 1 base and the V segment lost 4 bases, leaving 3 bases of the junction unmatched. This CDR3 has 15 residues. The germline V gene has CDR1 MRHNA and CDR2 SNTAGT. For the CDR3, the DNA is TGTGCCAGCAGTGTAATAGCGGGGTCCTACAATGAGCAGTTCTTC. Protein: CASSVIAGSYNEQFF.

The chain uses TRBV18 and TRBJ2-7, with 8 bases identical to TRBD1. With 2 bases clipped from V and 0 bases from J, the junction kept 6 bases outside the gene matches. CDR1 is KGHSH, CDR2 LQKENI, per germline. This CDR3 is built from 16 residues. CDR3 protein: CASSPTGQGISYEQYF. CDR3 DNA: TGTGCCAGCTCACCAACCGGACAGGGTATCTCCTACGAGCAGTACTTC. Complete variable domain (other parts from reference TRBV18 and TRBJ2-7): NAGVMQNPRHLVRRRGQEARLRCSPMKGHSHVYWYRQLPEEGLKFMVYLQKENIIDESGMPKERFSAEFPKEGPSILRIQQVVRGDSAAYFCASSPTGQGISYEQYFGPGTRLTVT.

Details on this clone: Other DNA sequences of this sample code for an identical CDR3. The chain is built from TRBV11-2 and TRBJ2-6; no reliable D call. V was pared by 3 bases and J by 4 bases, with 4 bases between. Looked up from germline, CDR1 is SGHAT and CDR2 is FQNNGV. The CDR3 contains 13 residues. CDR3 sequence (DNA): TGTGCCAGCAGCTTGGCAGGGGCCAACGTCCTGACTTTC. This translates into CASSLAGANVLTF.

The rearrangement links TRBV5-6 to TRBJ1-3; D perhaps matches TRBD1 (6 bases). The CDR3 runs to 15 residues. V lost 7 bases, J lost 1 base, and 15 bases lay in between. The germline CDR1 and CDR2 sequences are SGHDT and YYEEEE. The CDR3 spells CASRRGAGSGNTIYF. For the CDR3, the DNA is TGTGCCAGCCGAAGGGGGGCCGGGTCTGGAAACACCATATATTTT.